This T cell receptor (beta chain) was recovered during a study of radiation and T cells in renal cell carcinoma. Study findings and constraints: In blood, top tumor clones expanded by 2 weeks, shrinking by 4.

TCRdb's copy holds only in-frame clones and misses some; the assay was immunoSEQ multiplex PCR. The top ten hold about 11% of the sample, which has fewer than 200,000 clones, approximately 90% seen once. The time point was: blood 4 weeks post-SBRT, at nephrectomy. Treatment reported: 15 Gy SBRT to primary tumor, nephrectomy 4 weeks later. Nephrectomy followed 15 Gy stereotactic body radiation by 4 weeks. Concerning this clone itself: Its antigen remains unknown.

Germline CDR1 reads SQVTM; CDR2 reads ANQGSEA. Trimming shortened V by 4 bases and J by 8 bases, and 14 bases separated the two germline ends. The CDR3 consists of 12 residues. Sequencing used blood, obtained from a patient whose treatment included radiotherapy and nephrectomy. The chain couples TRBV29-1 to TRBJ1-2; weak D call: TRBD1 (5 bases). This clonotype originated in a woman in her forties or fifties with renal cell carcinoma. CDR3 bases: TGCAGCGTTGGTCAGGGTGATGTCGGCTACACCTTC. It is translated as CSVGQGDVGYTF.